This T cell receptor (beta chain) was sequenced during a study of T cell responses to AZD1222 COVID-19 vaccine. About the study: Analysis merged second doses at about 4 or about 12 weeks.

Study-wide results and limits: Epitopes outside B.1.351 and B.1.1.7 mutated regions reportedly drew nearly half of spike TCRs. Repertoires were sampled only after the peak T cell response.

About this clone: Antigen unknown.

Clones were read by immunoSEQ multiplex PCR, and TCRdb kept only the in-frame ones, dropping some. The sample contains about 140,000 clones, about 89% of which appear only once. Sequences were derived from peripheral blood, sampled on day 0 of AZD1222 vaccination. The source of this sequence is an adult in good health.

This chain's CDR3 is CASSLGGVRRQETQYF. CDR3 DNA sequence: TGTGCCAGCAGCTTAGGAGGAGTCCGTAGGCAAGAGACCCAGTACTTC. The rearrangement uses TRBV7-2 and TRBJ2-5; unclear D gene. Trimming removed 1 base from V and 2 bases from J, with 14 bases in between. Germline V lookup: CDR1 SGHTA, CDR2 FQGNSA. CDR3 length: 16 amino acids. Drawing the rest from reference TRBV7-2 and TRBJ2-5, the complete variable domain is GAGVSQSPSNKVTEKGKDVELRCDPISGHTALYWYRQSLGQGLEFLIYFQGNSAPDKSGLPSDRFSAERTGGSVSTLTIQRTQQEDSAVYLCASSLGGVRRQETQYFGPGTRLLVL.